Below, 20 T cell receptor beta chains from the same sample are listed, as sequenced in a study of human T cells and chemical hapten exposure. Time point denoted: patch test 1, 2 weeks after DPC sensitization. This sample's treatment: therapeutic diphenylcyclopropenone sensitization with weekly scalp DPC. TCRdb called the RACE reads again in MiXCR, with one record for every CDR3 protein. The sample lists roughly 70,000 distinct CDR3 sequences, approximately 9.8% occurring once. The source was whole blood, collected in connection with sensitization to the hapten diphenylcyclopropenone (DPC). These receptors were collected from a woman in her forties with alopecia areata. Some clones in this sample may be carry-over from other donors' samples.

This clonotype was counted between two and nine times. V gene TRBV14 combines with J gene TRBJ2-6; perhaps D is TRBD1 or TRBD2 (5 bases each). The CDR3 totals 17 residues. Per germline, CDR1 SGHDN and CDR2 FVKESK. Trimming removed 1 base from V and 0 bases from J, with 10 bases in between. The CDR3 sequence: CASSQVGGYSGANVLTF. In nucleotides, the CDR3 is TGTGCCAGCAGCCAAGTTGGGGGATACTCTGGGGCCAACGTCCTGACTTTC.

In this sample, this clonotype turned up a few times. This CDR3 reads CASSLIRTGNTGELFF. CDR3 nucleotide sequence: TGTGCCAGCAGTTTAATAAGGACAGGGAACACCGGGGAGCTGTTTTTT. The J gene is TRBJ2-2, the V gene TRBV12-3 or TRBV12-4; 7 positions match TRBD1. This CDR3 is built from 16 residues. After removal of 2 bases from V and 1 base from J, the junction contained 4 bases not matched to a gene.

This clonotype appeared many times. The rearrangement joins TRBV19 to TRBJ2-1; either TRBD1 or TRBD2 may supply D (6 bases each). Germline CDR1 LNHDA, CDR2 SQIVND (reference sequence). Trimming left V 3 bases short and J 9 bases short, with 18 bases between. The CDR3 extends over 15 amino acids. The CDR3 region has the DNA TGTGCCAGTAGTATCGGGACCCTGGGGGGCAGTGAGCAGTTCTTC. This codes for CASSIGTLGGSEQFF.

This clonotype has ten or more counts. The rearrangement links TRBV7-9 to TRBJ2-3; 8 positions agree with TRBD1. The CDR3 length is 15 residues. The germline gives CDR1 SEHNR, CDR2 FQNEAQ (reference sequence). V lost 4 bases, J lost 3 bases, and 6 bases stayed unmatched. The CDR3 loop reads CASSYRTGRTDTQYF. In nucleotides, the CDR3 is TGTGCCAGCAGCTACCGGACAGGGCGAACAGATACGCAGTATTTT.

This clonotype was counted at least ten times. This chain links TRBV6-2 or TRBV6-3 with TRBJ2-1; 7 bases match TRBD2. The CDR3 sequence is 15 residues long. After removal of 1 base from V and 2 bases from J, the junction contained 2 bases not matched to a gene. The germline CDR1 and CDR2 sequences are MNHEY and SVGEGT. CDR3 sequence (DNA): TGTGCCAGCAGTTACTTGCGGGGGACCTACAATGAGCAGTTCTTC. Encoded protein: CASSYLRGTYNEQFF.

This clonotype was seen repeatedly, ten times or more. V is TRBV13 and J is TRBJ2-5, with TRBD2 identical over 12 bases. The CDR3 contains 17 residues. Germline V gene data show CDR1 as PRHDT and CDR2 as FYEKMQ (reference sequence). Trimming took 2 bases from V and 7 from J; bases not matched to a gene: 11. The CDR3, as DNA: TGTGCCAGCAGCTTAAGGGGGGGACTAGCGGGTTCCGGGACCCAGTACTTC. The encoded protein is CASSLRGGLAGSGTQYF. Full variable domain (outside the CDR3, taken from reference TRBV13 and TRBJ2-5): AAGVIQSPRHLIKEKRETATLKCYPIPRHDTVYWYQQGPGQDPQFLISFYEKMQSDKGSIPDRFSAQQFSDYHSELNMSSLELGDSALYFCASSLRGGLAGSGTQYFGPGTRLLVL.

The CDR3 sequence is CASSLQALGLSPYGYTF. DNA of the CDR3: TGTGCCAGCAGCTTACAGGCTCTTGGACTATCTCCCTATGGCTACACCTTC. V usage is TRBV13 and J usage is TRBJ1-2; D ambiguous. V dropped 2 bases and J dropped 4 bases, with 20 bases sitting between them. Germline V gives CDR1 PRHDT, CDR2 FYEKMQ (reference sequence). This CDR3 comprises 17 residues.

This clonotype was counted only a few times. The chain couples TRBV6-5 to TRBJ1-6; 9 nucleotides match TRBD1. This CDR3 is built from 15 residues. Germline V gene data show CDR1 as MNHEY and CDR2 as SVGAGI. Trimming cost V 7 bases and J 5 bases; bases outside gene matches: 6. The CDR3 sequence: CASTRTGVDNSPLHF. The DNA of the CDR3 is TGTGCCAGCACTCGGACAGGGGTGGATAATTCACCCCTCCACTTT.

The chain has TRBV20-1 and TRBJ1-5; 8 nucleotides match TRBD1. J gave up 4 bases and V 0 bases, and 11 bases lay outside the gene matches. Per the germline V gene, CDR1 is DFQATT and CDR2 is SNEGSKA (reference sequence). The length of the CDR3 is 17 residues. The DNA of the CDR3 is TGCAGTGCTAGAGATCCCGTGACAGGGGTAGGAAATCAGCCCCAGCATTTT. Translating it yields CSARDPVTGVGNQPQHF.

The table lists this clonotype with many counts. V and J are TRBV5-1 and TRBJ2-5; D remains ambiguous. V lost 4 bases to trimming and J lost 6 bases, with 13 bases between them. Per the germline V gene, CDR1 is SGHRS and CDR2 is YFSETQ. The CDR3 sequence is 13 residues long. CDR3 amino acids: CASSEWSLQTQYF. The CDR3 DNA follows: TGCGCCAGCAGCGAGTGGAGTCTCCAGACCCAGTACTTC.

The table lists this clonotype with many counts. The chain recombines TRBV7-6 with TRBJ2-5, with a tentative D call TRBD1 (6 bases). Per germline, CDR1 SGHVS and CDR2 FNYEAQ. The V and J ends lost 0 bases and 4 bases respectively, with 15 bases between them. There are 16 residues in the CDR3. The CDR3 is CASSLARGQPGETQYF. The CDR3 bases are TGTGCCAGCAGCTTAGCCCGTGGACAGCCAGGAGAGACCCAGTACTTC.

CDR3 protein: CASRLRDRVGNTIYF. CDR3 in DNA: TGTGCCAGCAGACTAAGGGACAGGGTTGGAAACACCATATATTTT. V is TRBV28 and J is TRBJ1-3; 9 nucleotides match TRBD1. Looked up from germline, CDR1 is MDHEN and CDR2 is SYDVKM. V was clipped by 6 bases and J by 3 bases; unmatched bases: 6. CDR3 size: 15 residues.

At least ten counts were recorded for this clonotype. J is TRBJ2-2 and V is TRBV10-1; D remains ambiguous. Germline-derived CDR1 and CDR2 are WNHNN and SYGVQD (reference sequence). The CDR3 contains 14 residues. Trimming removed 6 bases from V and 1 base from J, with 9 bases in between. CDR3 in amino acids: CASRIQRNTGELFF. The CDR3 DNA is TGCGCCAGCAGGATACAGCGGAACACCGGGGAGCTGTTTTTT.

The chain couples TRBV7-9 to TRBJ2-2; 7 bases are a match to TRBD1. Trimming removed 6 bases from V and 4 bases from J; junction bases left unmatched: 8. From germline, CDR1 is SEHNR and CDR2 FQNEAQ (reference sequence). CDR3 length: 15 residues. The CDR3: CASRSGQMGTGELFF. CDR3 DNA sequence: TGTGCCAGCAGGTCGGGACAGATGGGCACCGGGGAGCTGTTTTTT.

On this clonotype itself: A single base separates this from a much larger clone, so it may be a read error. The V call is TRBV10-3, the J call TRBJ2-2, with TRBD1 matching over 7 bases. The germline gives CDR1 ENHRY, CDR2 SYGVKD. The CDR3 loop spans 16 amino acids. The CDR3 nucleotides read TGTGCCATCAGTGAGTTGGACAGGACGAACACCAGGGAGCTGTTTTTT. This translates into CAISELDRTNTRELFF.

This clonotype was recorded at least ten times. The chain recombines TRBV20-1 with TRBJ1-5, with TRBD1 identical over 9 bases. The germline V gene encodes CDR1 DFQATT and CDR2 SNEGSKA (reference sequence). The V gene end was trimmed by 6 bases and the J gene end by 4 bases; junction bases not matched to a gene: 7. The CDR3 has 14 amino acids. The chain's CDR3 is CSAQDRGLNQPQHF. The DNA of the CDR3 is TGCAGTGCCCAGGACAGGGGTCTTAATCAGCCCCAGCATTTT.

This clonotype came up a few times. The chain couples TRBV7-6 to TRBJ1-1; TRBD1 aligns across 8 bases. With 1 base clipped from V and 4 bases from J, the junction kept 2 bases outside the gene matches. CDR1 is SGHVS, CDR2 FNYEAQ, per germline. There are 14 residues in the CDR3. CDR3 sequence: CASSLGQGITEAFF. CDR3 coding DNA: TGTGCCAGCAGCTTAGGACAGGGGATCACTGAAGCTTTCTTT.

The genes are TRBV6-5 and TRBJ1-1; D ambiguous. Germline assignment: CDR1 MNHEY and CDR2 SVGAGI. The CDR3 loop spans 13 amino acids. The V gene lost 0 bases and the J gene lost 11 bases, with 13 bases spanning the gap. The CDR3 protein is CASSYSNPIGAFF. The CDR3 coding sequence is TGTGCCAGCAGTTACTCGAACCCCATTGGGGCTTTCTTT.

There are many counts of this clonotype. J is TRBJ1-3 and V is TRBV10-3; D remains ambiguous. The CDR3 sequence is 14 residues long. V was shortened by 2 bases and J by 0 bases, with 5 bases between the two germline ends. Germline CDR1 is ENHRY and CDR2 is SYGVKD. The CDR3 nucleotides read TGTGCCATCAGTGAGGGTGGCTCTGGAAACACCATATATTTT. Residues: CAISEGGSGNTIYF.

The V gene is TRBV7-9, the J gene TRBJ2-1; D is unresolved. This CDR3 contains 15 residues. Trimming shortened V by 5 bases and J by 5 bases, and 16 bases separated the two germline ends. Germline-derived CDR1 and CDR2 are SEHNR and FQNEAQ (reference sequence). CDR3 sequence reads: CASSLYTSLNNEQFF. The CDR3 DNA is TGTGCCAGCAGCCTGTATACTTCCCTCAACAATGAGCAGTTCTTC.